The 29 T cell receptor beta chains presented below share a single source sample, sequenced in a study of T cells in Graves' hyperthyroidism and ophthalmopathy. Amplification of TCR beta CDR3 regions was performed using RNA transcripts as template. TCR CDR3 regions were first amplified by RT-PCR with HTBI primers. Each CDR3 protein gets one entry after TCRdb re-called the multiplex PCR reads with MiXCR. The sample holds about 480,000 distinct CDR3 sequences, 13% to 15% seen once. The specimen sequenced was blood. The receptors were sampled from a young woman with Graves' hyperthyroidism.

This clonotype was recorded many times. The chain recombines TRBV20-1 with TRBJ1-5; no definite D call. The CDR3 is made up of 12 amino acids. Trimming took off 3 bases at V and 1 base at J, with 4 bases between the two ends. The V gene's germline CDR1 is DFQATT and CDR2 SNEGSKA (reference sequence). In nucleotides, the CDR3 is TGCAGTGCTAGTAGCAGCAATCAGCCCCAGCATTTT. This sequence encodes CSASSSNQPQHF.

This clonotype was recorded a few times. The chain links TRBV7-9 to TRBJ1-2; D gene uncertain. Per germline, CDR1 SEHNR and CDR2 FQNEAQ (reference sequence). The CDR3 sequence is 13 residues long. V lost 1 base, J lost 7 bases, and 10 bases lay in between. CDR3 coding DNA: TGTGCCAGCAGCTTAGGAGAGCAGTCTGGCTACACCTTC. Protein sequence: CASSLGEQSGYTF. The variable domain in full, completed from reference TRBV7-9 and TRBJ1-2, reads DTGVSQNPRHKITKRGQNVTFRCDPISEHNRLYWYRQTLGQGPEFLTYFQNEAQLEKSRLLSDRFSAERPKGSFSTLEIQRTEQGDSAMYLCASSLGEQSGYTFGSGTRLTVV.

CDR3 sequence reads: CASSQDLGVYSYEQYF. CDR3 nucleotides: TGTGCCAGCAGCCAAGATTTAGGGGTCTACTCCTACGAGCAGTACTTC. V gene TRBV14 combines with J gene TRBJ2-7; D possibly corresponds to TRBD1 (5 bases). The length of the CDR3 is 16 residues. The germline V gene encodes CDR1 SGHDN and CDR2 FVKESK. V shed 0 bases and J shed 0 bases, with 12 bases lying between them. Supplemented by reference TRBV14 and TRBJ2-7, the full variable domain reads EAGVTQFPSHSVIEKGQTVTLRCDPISGHDNLYWYRRVMGKEIKFLLHFVKESKQDESGMPNNRFLAERTGGTYSTLKVQPAELEDSGVYFCASSQDLGVYSYEQYFGPGTRLTVT.

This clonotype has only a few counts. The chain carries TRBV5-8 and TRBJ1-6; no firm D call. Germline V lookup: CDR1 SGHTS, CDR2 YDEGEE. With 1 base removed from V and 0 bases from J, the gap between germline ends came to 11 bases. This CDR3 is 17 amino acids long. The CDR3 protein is CASSLFAGSSYNSPLHF. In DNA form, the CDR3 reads TGTGCCAGCAGCTTGTTTGCGGGCAGCTCCTATAATTCACCCCTCCACTTT.

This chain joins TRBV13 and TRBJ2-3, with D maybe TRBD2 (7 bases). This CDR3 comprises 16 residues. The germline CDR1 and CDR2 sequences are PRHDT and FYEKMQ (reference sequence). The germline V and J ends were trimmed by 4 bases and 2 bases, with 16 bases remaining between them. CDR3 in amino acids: CASSWGGGATTDTQYF. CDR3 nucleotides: TGTGCCAGCAGCTGGGGGGGCGGGGCAACCACAGATACGCAGTATTTT.

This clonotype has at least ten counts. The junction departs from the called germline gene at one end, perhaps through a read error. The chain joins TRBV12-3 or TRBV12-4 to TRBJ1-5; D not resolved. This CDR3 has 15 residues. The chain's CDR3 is CASSPRGESSQPQHF. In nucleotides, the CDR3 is TGTGCCAGCAGTCCCCGTGGAGAGAGCAGTCAGCCCCAGCATTTT.

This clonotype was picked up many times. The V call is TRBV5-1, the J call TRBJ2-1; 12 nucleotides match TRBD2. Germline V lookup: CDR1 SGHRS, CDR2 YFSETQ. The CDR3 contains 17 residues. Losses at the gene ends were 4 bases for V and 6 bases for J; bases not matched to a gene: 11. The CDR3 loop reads CASSPRAGTSGPNEQFF. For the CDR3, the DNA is TGCGCCAGCAGCCCTCGGGCTGGGACTAGCGGGCCCAATGAGCAGTTCTTC.

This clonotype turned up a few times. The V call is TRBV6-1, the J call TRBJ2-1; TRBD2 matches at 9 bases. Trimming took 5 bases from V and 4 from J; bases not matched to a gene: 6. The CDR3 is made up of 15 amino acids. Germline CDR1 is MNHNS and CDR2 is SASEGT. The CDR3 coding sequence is TGTGCCAGCAGTTTCCAGCGGGAGGCATACAATGAGCAGTTCTTC. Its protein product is CASSFQREAYNEQFF.

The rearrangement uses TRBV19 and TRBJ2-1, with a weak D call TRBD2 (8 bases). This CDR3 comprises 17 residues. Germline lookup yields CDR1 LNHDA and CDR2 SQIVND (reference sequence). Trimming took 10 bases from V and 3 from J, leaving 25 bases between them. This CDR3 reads CATVGGPGLGVYNEQFF. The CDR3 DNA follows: TGTGCCACCGTAGGGGGCCCGGGACTAGGAGTCTACAATGAGCAGTTCTTC.

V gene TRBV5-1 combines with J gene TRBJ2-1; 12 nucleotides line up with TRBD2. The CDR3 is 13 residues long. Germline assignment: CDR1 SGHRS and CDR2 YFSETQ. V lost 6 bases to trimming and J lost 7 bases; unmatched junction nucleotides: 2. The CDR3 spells CASKTSGRNEQFF. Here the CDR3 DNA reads TGCGCCAGCAAAACTAGCGGGAGGAATGAGCAGTTCTTC.

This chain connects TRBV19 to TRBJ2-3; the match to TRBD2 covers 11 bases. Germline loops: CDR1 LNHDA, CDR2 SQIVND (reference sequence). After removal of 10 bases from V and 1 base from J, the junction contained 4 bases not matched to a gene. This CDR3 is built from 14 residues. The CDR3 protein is CATQGLAGTDTQYF. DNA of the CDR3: TGTGCCACCCAGGGACTAGCGGGCACAGATACGCAGTATTTT.

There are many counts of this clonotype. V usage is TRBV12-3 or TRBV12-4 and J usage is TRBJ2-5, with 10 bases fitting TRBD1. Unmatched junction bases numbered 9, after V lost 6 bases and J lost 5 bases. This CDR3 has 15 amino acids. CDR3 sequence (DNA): TGTGCCAGCAGGGGGAGACAGGGGGCAGGGGAGACCCAGTACTTC. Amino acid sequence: CASRGRQGAGETQYF.

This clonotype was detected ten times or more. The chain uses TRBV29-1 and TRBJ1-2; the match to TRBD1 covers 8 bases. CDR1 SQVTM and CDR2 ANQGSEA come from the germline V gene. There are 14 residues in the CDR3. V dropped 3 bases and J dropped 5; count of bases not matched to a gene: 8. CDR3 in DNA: TGCAGCGTTGAGGTGGCAGGGGGCACTTATGGCTACACCTTC. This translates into CSVEVAGGTYGYTF.

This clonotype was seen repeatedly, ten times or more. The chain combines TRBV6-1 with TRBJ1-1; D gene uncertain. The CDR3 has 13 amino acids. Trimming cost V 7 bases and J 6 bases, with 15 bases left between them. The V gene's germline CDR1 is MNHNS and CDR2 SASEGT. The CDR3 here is CASIRSLQAEAFF. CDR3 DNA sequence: TGTGCCAGCATCAGGTCTCTCCAGGCTGAAGCTTTCTTT.

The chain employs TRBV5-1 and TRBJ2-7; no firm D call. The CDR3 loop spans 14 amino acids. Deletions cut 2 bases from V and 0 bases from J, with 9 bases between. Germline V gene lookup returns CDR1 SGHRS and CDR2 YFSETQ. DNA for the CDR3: TGCGCCAGCAGCTTCGTCGGGCCCTCCTACGAGCAGTACTTC. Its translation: CASSFVGPSYEQYF.

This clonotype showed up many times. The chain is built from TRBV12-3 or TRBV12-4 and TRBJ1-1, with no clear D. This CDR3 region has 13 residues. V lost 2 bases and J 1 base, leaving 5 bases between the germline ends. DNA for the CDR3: TGTGCCAGCAGTTTAAACGGGAACACTGAAGCTTTCTTT. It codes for CASSLNGNTEAFF.

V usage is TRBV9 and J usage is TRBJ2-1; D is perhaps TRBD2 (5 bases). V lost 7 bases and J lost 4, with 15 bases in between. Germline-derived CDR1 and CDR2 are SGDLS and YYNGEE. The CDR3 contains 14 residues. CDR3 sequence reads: CASADGDTYNEQFF. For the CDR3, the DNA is TGTGCCAGCGCCGACGGGGATACTTACAATGAGCAGTTCTTC.

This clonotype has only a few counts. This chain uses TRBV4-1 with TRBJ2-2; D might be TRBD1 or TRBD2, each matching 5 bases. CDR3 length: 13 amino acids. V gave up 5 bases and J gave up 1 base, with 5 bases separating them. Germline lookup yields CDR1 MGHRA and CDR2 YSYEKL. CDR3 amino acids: CASSGGNTGELFF. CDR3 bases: TGCGCCAGCAGCGGGGGGAACACCGGGGAGCTGTTTTTT.

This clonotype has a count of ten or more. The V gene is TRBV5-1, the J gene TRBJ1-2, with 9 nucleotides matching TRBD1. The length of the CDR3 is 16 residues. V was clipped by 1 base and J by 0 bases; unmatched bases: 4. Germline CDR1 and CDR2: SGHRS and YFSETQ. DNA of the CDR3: TGCGCCAGCAGCTTGCATCGACAGGGGGCTAACTATGGCTACACCTTC. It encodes CASSLHRQGANYGYTF.

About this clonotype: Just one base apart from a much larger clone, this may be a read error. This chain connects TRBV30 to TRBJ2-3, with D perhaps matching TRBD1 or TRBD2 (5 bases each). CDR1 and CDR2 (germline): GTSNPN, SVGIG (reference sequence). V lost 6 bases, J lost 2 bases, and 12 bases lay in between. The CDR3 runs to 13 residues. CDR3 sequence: CACALGDTDTQYF. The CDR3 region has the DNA TGTGCCTGTGCGTTGGGGGACACAGATACGCAGTATTTT.

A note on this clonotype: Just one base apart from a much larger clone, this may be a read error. The CDR3: CTSSSPEGLASWDTQYF. CDR3 DNA: TGTACCAGCAGTTCGCCCGAGGGACTAGCTTCTTGGGATACGCAGTATTTT. The V gene is TRBV6-5, the J gene TRBJ2-3; 9 nucleotides align to TRBD2. CDR1 is MNHEY and CDR2 is SVGAGI in the germline V gene. This CDR3 spans 17 amino acids.

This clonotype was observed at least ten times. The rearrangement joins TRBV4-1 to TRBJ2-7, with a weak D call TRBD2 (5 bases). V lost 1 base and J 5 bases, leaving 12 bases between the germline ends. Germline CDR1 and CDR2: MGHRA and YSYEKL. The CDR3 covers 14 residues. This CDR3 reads CASSQVSTSHEQYV. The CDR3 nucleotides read TGCGCCAGCAGCCAAGTTTCAACTAGTCACGAGCAGTACGTC.

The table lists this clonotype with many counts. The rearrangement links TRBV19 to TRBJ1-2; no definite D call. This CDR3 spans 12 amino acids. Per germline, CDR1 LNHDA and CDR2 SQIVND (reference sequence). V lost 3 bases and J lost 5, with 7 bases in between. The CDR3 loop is CASSIWSYGYTF. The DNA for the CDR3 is TGTGCCAGTAGTATTTGGAGTTATGGCTACACCTTC.

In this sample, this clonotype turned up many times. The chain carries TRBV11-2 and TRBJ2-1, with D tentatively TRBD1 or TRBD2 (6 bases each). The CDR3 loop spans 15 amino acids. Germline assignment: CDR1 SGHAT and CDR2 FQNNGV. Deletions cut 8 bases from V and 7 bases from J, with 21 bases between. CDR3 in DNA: TGTGCCAGCGAGCCGCAGGGGAGGATCTTTAATGAGCAGTTCTTC. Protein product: CASEPQGRIFNEQFF.

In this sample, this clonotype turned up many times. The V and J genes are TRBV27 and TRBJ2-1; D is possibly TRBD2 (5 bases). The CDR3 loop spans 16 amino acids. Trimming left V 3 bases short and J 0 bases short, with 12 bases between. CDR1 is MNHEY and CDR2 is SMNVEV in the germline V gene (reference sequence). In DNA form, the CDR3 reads TGTGCCAGCAGTTTCCCTAGCCCGAGCTCCTACAATGAGCAGTTCTTC. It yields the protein CASSFPSPSSYNEQFF.

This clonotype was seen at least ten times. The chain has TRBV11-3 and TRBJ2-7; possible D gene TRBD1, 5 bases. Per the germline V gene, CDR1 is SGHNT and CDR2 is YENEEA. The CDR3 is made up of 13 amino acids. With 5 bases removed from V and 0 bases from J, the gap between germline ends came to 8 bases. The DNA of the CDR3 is TGTGCCAGCAGCAATGGGGCCTCCTACGAGCAGTACTTC. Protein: CASSNGASYEQYF.

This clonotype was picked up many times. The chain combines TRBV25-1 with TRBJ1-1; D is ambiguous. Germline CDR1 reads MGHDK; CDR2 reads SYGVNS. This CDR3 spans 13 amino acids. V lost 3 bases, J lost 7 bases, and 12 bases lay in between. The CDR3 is CASSEAGTIEAFF. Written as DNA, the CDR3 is TGTGCCAGCAGTGAGGCAGGAACCATTGAAGCTTTCTTT.

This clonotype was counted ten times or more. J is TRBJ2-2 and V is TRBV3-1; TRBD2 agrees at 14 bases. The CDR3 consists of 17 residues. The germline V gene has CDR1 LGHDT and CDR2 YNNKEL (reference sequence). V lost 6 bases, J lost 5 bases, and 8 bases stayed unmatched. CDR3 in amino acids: CASSVGTSGRSTGELFF. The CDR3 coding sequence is TGTGCCAGCAGTGTCGGGACTAGCGGGAGAAGTACCGGGGAGCTGTTTTTT. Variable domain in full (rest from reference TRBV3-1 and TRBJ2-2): DTAVSQTPKYLVTQMGNDKSIKCEQNLGHDTMYWYKQDSKKFLKIMFSYNNKELIINETVPNRFSPKSPDKAHLNLHINSLELGDSAVYFCASSVGTSGRSTGELFFGEGSRLTVL.

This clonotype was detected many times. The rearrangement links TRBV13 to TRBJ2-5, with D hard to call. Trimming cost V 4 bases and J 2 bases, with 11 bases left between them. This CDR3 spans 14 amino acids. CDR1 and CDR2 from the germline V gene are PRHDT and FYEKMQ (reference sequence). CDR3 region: CASSSLVGQETQYF. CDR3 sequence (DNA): TGTGCCAGCAGCTCGCTTGTGGGACAAGAGACCCAGTACTTC. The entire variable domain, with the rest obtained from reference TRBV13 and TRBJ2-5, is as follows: AAGVIQSPRHLIKEKRETATLKCYPIPRHDTVYWYQQGPGQDPQFLISFYEKMQSDKGSIPDRFSAQQFSDYHSELNMSSLELGDSALYFCASSSLVGQETQYFGPGTRLLVL.